The 4 T cell receptor beta chains below were found in one sample sequenced in a study of T-cell memory formation after mild COVID-19. A single record per CDR3 protein comes from TCRdb applying MiXCR to the 5' RACE reads. The sample has more than 300,000 distinct CDR3 sequences, roughly 15% seen once. Sequencing was carried out using PBMCs or a T cell subset sorted from them (not recorded which). These receptors came from a man aged 18 to 35 who had mild COVID-19 (a few samples of this study predate the infection). Cell type and time point are not known.

V gene TRBV3-1 combines with J gene TRBJ2-7, with D maybe TRBD2 (6 bases). The CDR3 extends over 14 amino acids. V dropped 4 bases and J dropped 5 bases, with 15 bases sitting between them. Germline V gene lookup returns CDR1 LGHDT and CDR2 YNNKEL (reference sequence). The CDR3 protein is CASSLLGDFNEQYF. The CDR3 bases are TGTGCCAGCAGCCTCTTGGGGGACTTCAACGAGCAGTACTTC.

The rearrangement joins TRBV19 to TRBJ1-1; TRBD1 matches 11 bases. Germline V gives CDR1 LNHDA, CDR2 SQIVND (reference sequence). V gave up 5 bases and J gave up 5 bases; unmatched junction bases: 7. The CDR3 runs 15 residues. The CDR3: CASSGRTGGGTEAFF. CDR3 nucleotide sequence: TGTGCCAGTAGTGGTCGGACAGGGGGCGGTACTGAAGCTTTCTTT.

This clonotype has a count of ten or more. This sequence joins TRBV12-3 or TRBV12-4 and TRBJ2-2; TRBD1 matches at 9 bases. V was clipped by 6 bases and J by 0 bases; unmatched bases: 2. The CDR3 has 15 amino acids. The CDR3 reads CASSWDRANTGELFF. Here the CDR3 DNA reads TGTGCCAGCAGCTGGGACAGGGCGAACACCGGGGAGCTGTTTTTT.

Comment on this clonotype: Possible read error: a much larger clone is one base away. The chain recombines TRBV7-2 with TRBJ2-7; TRBD2 matches at 7 bases. The CDR3 sequence is 14 residues long. The V and J ends lost 6 bases and 3 bases, in that order; junction bases with no gene match: 8. Germline V gene sequence: CDR1 SGHTA, CDR2 FQGNSA. CDR3 protein: CASSFTGGYYEQYF. The CDR3 nucleotides read TGTGCCAGCAGTTTCACGGGGGGTTACTACGAGCAGTACTTC.